The 13 T cell receptor beta chains presented below share a single source sample, sequenced in a study of OX40 agonist ivuxolimab in advanced cancers. Clones were sequenced by immunoSEQ multiplex PCR, and TCRdb holds only the in-frame ones, with some missing. This sample has approximately 70,000 clones, with 65% to 85% found just once. The source material was CD4+ or CD8+ T cells sorted from blood, sampled in a trial of the OX40 agonist ivuxolimab. Source of these receptors: an adult with an advanced solid tumor such as melanoma, head and neck, liver or kidney cancer.

The rearrangement joins TRBV27 to TRBJ2-6; D remains unclear. The length of the CDR3 is 14 residues. Per the germline V gene, CDR1 is MNHEY and CDR2 is SMNVEV (reference sequence). V lost 6 bases and J lost 0, with 6 bases in between. For the CDR3, the DNA is TGTGCCAGCAGGGGCCACTCTGGGGCCAACGTCCTGACTTTC. Residues: CASRGHSGANVLTF.

This chain joins TRBV6-5 and TRBJ1-2; D remains ambiguous. The CDR3 is made up of 13 amino acids. The V and J ends lost 0 bases and 4 bases respectively, with 6 bases between them. Germline-derived CDR1 and CDR2 are MNHEY and SVGAGI. The CDR3 reads CASSYSTGYGYTF. CDR3 in DNA: TGTGCCAGCAGTTACTCGACCGGCTATGGCTACACCTTC.

The chain carries TRBV7-9 and TRBJ2-7, with unresolved D. CDR3 length equals 15 residues. From germline, CDR1 is SEHNR and CDR2 FQNEAQ (reference sequence). V was trimmed by 5 bases and J by 0 bases, leaving 14 bases between them. The CDR3: CASSPTRVASYEQYF. The CDR3 nucleotides are TGTGCCAGCAGCCCGACTCGCGTCGCCTCCTACGAGCAGTACTTC. Looking up the rest from reference TRBV7-9 and TRBJ2-7 gives the full variable domain: DTGVSQNPRHKITKRGQNVTFRCDPISEHNRLYWYRQTLGQGPEFLTYFQNEAQLEKSRLLSDRFSAERPKGSFSTLEIQRTEQGDSAMYLCASSPTRVASYEQYFGPGTRLTVT.

This chain links TRBV30 with TRBJ2-3; D is perhaps TRBD1 (6 bases). CDR1 is GTSNPN and CDR2 is SVGIG in the germline V gene (reference sequence). There are 14 residues in the CDR3. Trimming stripped 0 bases from V and 4 bases from J, with 11 bases between. The CDR3 DNA sequence: TGTGCCTGGAGTGTACAGGGCGGGCCAGATACGCAGTATTTT. Amino acids: CAWSVQGGPDTQYF. Using reference TRBV30 and TRBJ2-3 for the parts outside the CDR3, the full variable domain is SQTIHQWPATLVQPVGSPLSLECTVEGTSNPNLYWYRQAAGRGLQLLFYSVGIGQISSEVPQNLSASRPQDRQFILSSKKLLLSDSGFYLCAWSVQGGPDTQYFGPGTRLTVL.

This chain's CDR3 is CSVVGQDGKKLFF. DNA of the CDR3: TGCAGCGTTGTTGGCCAGGATGGGAAAAAACTGTTTTTT. The V call is TRBV29-1, the J call TRBJ1-4; D is ambiguous. The CDR3 extends over 13 amino acids. The germline V and J ends were trimmed by 4 bases and 9 bases, with 15 bases remaining between them. CDR1 is SQVTM and CDR2 is ANQGSEA in the germline V gene.

This chain links TRBV2 with TRBJ1-4, with D unresolved. The CDR3 runs 14 residues. Trimming cost V 6 bases and J 0 bases, with 8 bases left between them. CDR1 SNHLY and CDR2 FYNNEI come from the germline V gene. CDR3: CASRPHSTNEKLFF. The DNA of the CDR3 is TGTGCCAGCAGACCACATTCAACTAATGAAAAACTGTTTTTT.

The rearrangement uses TRBV7-2 and TRBJ1-1; a possible D gene is TRBD1 (5 bases). Germline V gene data show CDR1 as SGHTA and CDR2 as FQGNSA. This CDR3 spans 12 amino acids. The V end lost 1 base, the J end lost 10 bases, and 10 bases lay between the germline ends. The CDR3 DNA sequence: TGTGCCAGCAGCTTAGAGTCGGGGCCAGCTTTCTTT. Amino acids: CASSLESGPAFF.

The V call is TRBV9, the J call TRBJ2-3; 9 bases fit TRBD1. The CDR3 consists of 15 residues. V trimming: 3 bases; J trimming: 2 bases; junction bases outside the gene matches: 4. Germline CDR1 is SGDLS and CDR2 is YYNGEE. CDR3 amino acids: CASSGQGGVTDTQYF. Here the CDR3 DNA reads TGTGCCAGCAGCGGACAGGGGGGAGTCACAGATACGCAGTATTTT.

J is TRBJ1-1 and V is TRBV5-1; D ambiguous. The CDR3 length is 15 residues. The germline V gene encodes CDR1 SGHRS and CDR2 YFSETQ. Trimming pared 2 bases from V and 1 base from J, leaving 12 bases between. The CDR3 loop reads CASSLTVMGNTEAFF. CDR3 in DNA: TGCGCCAGCAGCTTAACGGTCATGGGGAACACTGAAGCTTTCTTT.

This rearrangement joins TRBV11-3 to TRBJ2-3, with TRBD2 identical over 8 bases. V lost 1 base and J lost 9; bases outside the gene matches: 6. The CDR3 totals 14 residues. Germline assignment: CDR1 SGHNT and CDR2 YENEEA. The CDR3 region has the DNA TGTGCCAGCAGCTTAGGGGACGGGACTAGAACGCAGTATTTT. This sequence encodes CASSLGDGTRTQYF.

This clone appeared once. The chain uses TRBV12-5 and TRBJ2-4; weak D call: TRBD2 (6 bases). The CDR3 is made up of 15 amino acids. Germline CDR1 is LGHNT and CDR2 is FRNRAP. Trimming removed 6 bases at V and 0 bases at J, with 12 bases between. The CDR3, as DNA: TGTGCTAGTGGGGTGACGGGACTAGCCAAAAACATTCAGTACTTC. Translating gives CASGVTGLAKNIQYF.

The CDR3 sequence is CASSLARIYEQYF. The CDR3 DNA reads TGTGCCAGCAGCTTAGCGAGGATCTACGAGCAGTACTTC. This chain connects TRBV7-8 to TRBJ2-7; no definite D call. Per germline, CDR1 SGHVS and CDR2 FQNEAQ. V shed 0 bases and J shed 3 bases, with 6 bases lying between them. This CDR3 contains 13 residues.

The chain couples TRBV12-5 to TRBJ2-1; TRBD1 is a possible D gene (5 bases). Looked up from germline, CDR1 is LGHNT and CDR2 is FRNRAP. The CDR3 runs 12 residues. Trimming pared 3 bases from V and 5 bases from J, leaving 5 bases between. In DNA, the CDR3 is TGTGCTAGTGGTTTCAGGGACAATGAGCAGTTCTTC. This codes for CASGFRDNEQFF.